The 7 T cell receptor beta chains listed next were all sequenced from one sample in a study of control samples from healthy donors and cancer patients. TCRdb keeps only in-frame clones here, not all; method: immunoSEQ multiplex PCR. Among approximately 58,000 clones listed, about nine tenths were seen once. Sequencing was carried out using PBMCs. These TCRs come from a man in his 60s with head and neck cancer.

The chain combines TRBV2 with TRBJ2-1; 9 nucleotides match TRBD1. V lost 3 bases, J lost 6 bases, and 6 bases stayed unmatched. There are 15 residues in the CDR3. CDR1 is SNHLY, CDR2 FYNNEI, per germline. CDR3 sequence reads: CASSEGQGAFNEQFF. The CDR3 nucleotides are TGTGCCAGCAGTGAGGGACAGGGCGCCTTCAATGAGCAGTTCTTC. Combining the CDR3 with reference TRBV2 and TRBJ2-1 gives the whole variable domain EPEVTQTPSHQVTQMGQEVILRCVPISNHLYFYWYRQILGQKVEFLVSFYNNEISEKSEIFDDQFSVERPDGSNFTLKIRSTKLEDSAMYFCASSEGQGAFNEQFFGPGTRLTVL.

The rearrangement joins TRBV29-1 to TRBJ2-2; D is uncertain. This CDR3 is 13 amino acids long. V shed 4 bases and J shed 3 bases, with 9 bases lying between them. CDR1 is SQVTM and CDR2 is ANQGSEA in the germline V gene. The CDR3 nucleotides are TGCAGCGTTGGTGAAACATACACCGGGGAGCTGTTTTTT. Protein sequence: CSVGETYTGELFF.

The CDR3 here is CASSDSMVGQGQTGTEAFF. CDR3 in DNA: TGTGCCAGCAGTGACTCGATGGTTGGACAGGGACAGACCGGTACTGAAGCTTTCTTT. This sequence joins TRBV6-4 and TRBJ1-1; 8 bases agree with TRBD1. With V trimmed by 0 bases and J by 5 bases, 17 bases remained unmatched. CDR1 and CDR2 (germline): MRHNA, SNTAGT. This CDR3 has 19 amino acids.

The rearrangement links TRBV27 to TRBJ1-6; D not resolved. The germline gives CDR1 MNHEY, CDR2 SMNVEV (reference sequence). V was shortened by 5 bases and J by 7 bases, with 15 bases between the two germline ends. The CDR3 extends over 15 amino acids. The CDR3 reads CASSLRATPNSPLHF. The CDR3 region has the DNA TGTGCCAGCAGTCTCCGGGCTACACCAAATTCACCCCTCCACTTT.

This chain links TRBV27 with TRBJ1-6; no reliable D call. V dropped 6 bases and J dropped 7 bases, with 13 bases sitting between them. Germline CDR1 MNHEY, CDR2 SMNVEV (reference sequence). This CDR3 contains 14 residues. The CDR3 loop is CASRTRPGNSPLHF. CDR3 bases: TGTGCCAGCAGGACCCGGCCTGGGAATTCACCCCTCCACTTT.

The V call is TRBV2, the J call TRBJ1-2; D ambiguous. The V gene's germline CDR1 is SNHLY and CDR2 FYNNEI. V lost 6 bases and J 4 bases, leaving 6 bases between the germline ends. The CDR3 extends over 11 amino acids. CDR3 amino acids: CASRQIYGYTF. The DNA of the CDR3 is TGTGCCAGCAGACAGATCTATGGCTACACCTTC.

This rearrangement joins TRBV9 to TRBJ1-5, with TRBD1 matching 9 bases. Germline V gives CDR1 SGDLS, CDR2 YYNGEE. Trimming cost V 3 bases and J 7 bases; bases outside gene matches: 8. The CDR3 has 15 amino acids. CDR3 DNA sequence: TGTGCCAGCAGCGCGGGACAGGGTCTAGAACAGCCCCAGCATTTT. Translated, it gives CASSAGQGLEQPQHF.